This T cell receptor (beta chain) was sequenced for a study of CD8+ T cells in alopecia areata. The overall study: The drug, oral tofacitinib, was given to treated patients at 5 to 10 mg twice daily. Treatment ran 6 to 18 months, with 6 months of follow-up afterward. General study findings and limits: Possibly as an HLA-related effect, TCR sharing across patients appeared less clear than in mice. Tofacitinib significantly reduced both scalp clonality and expanded CD8+ clones among the top 100.

The treatment denotes: oral pan-JAK inhibitor, 5-10 mg twice daily. This clone showed up just once. The antigen remains unidentified. CDR1 LNHDA and CDR2 SQIVND come from the germline V gene (reference sequence). The CDR3 consists of 14 residues. V lost 8 bases, J lost 9 bases, and 20 bases lay in between. RNA was isolated and reverse transcribed to cDNA, the sequencing template. Clones were sequenced by immunoSEQ multiplex PCR, and TCRdb holds only the in-frame ones, with some missing. Of about 210,000 clones in the sample, approximately 72% were seen once. The sample was CD4+ T cells sorted from blood, taken between weeks 44 and 45, from a patient treated with tofacitinib. This TCR was sampled from a human donor with alopecia areata. The V call is TRBV19, the J call TRBJ2-1, with D tentatively TRBD1 or TRBD2 (5 bases each). The chain's CDR3 is CASGTQGTGGEQFF. CDR3 bases: TGTGCCAGTGGGACCCAGGGTACAGGCGGTGAGCAGTTCTTC.